This TCR beta chain was sequenced in a study of T cells expressing NK-cell markers. Study-level background: Repertoires of TCR beta were obtained from T cells sorted as CD3+CD56+NKG2C+, CD3+CD56+NKG2C- and CD3+CD56-NKG2C+. There were seven HCMV-seropositive donors and one seronegative donor among the eight sequenced.

About this clonotype itself: Antigen unknown.

Study-level points and caveats: Six donors carried dominant NKG2C+ clonotypes that made up roughly 1.0-7.5% of their CD8+ T cells.

CDR1 is SEHNR, CDR2 FQNEAQ, per germline (reference sequence). CDR3 length: 16 residues. As the method of synthesis, 5'RACE template switching with UMIs yielded TCR beta cDNA. TCRdb reprocessed the 5' RACE reads, with one entry per CDR3 protein and no DNA. The table for this sample gives 400,000 to 500,000 distinct CDR3 sequences. Input material: blood T cells: a sorted CD56 or NKG2C T cell subset, CD4+ or CD8+ T cells, or bulk PBMC T cells (not recorded which). This chain uses TRBV7-9 with TRBJ2-7; as DNA is missing, the TRBD1 call by TCRdb cannot be tested. The clonotype originates from a woman aged 18 to 75 in good health. The CDR3 protein is CASSLSFGTGTYEQYF.